These T cell receptor beta chains were read from a single sample in a study of blood T cell repertoires in COVID-19. The data were produced by immunoSEQ multiplex PCR, yet TCRdb's version contains in-frame clones alone and is incomplete. The sample includes just over 650,000 clones, around 89% of them seen just once. Sequencing was performed on peripheral blood. The receptors here all came from a woman aged 18-29 years with acute or convalescent COVID-19. CDR3s include the opening cysteine and the closing phenylalanine or tryptophan. D genes are given only for firm matches. Clone size is stated in some rows and not others, as once, few, many or a class when expanded.

v_call: TRBV28
j_call: TRBJ2-2
clone_size: -
d_call: TRBD1
cdr3_nt: TGTGCCAGCAGTTTACAGGACAGGGCCTTGGGGACCGGGGAGCTGTTTTTT
cdr3_aa: CASSLQDRALGTGELFF

v_call: TRBV5-6
j_call: TRBJ2-3
clone_size: once
d_call: TRBD1
cdr3_nt: TGTGCCAGCAGCTGGGGGACAGGGGGTAGCACAGATACGCAGTATTTT
cdr3_aa: CASSWGTGGSTDTQYF

v_call: TRBV6-7
j_call: TRBJ1-4
clone_size: few
d_call: TRBD1
cdr3_nt: TGTGCCAGCATAGGGACAGGGAGTGAAAAACTGTTTTTT
cdr3_aa: CASIGTGSEKLFF

v_call: TRBV4-3
j_call: TRBJ2-3
clone_size: -
d_call: -
cdr3_nt: TGCGCCAGCAGCCCCCAGGGAACCGCAGATACGCAGTATTTT
cdr3_aa: CASSPQGTADTQYF

v_call: TRBV20-1
j_call: TRBJ1-2
clone_size: once
d_call: -
cdr3_nt: TGCAGTGCCCAGGGCACAGATGGCTACACCTTC
cdr3_aa: CSAQGTDGYTF

v_call: TRBV27
j_call: TRBJ2-5
clone_size: -
d_call: -
cdr3_nt: TGTGCCAGCAGGCAGGTCCCCGGGACCCAGTACTTC
cdr3_aa: CASRQVPGTQYF

v_call: TRBV5-1
j_call: TRBJ1-5
clone_size: -
d_call: -
cdr3_nt: TGCGCCAGCAGCTTGGACAGTGCAGACAATCAGCCCCAGCATTTT
cdr3_aa: CASSLDSADNQPQHF

v_call: TRBV7-9
j_call: TRBJ1-1
clone_size: -
d_call: -
cdr3_nt: TGTGCCAGCAGACCCCACGGAGGTACTGAAGCTTTCTTT
cdr3_aa: CASRPHGGTEAFF

v_call: TRBV5-1
j_call: TRBJ2-1
clone_size: once
d_call: TRBD1
cdr3_nt: TGCGCCAGCAGCTTGGAGGGGGCAGGGGAGCAGTTCTTC
cdr3_aa: CASSLEGAGEQFF

v_call: TRBV7-2
j_call: TRBJ2-5
clone_size: -
d_call: -
cdr3_nt: TGTGCCAGCAGCCAAAAGGCCTCCAGGGGTCCGGGAGAGACCCAGTACTTC
cdr3_aa: CASSQKASRGPGETQYF

v_call: TRBV9
j_call: TRBJ1-2
clone_size: -
d_call: TRBD1
cdr3_nt: TGTGCCAGCAGCGAAACCCAGGGGGGTTCCTATGGCTACACCTTC
cdr3_aa: CASSETQGGSYGYTF

v_call: TRBV6-5
j_call: TRBJ1-1
clone_size: -
d_call: TRBD1
cdr3_nt: TGTGCCAGCAGTCGACAGGGGCCTGAAGCTTTCTTT
cdr3_aa: CASSRQGPEAFF

v_call: TRBV30
j_call: TRBJ2-1
clone_size: -
d_call: -
cdr3_nt: TGTGCCTGGGGGAGGGACAGGTACAATGAGCAGTTCTTC
cdr3_aa: CAWGRDRYNEQFF

v_call: TRBV10-2
j_call: TRBJ1-2
clone_size: -
d_call: -
cdr3_nt: TGCGCCAGCAGTGAAATCACAGGGTCCTATGGCTACACCTTC
cdr3_aa: CASSEITGSYGYTF

v_call: TRBV7-2
j_call: TRBJ1-6
clone_size: few
d_call: TRBD1
cdr3_nt: TGTGCCAGCAGCTCAGGGGGCGCTATGAATTCACCCCTCCACTTT
cdr3_aa: CASSSGGAMNSPLHF

v_call: TRBV5-1
j_call: TRBJ1-6
clone_size: -
d_call: TRBD1
cdr3_nt: TGCGCCAGCAGCCGGGGACAGGATAATTCACCCCTCCACTTT
cdr3_aa: CASSRGQDNSPLHF

v_call: TRBV5-1
j_call: TRBJ1-1
clone_size: -
d_call: -
cdr3_nt: TGCGCCAGCAGCTTGAACTCGGTTTCCGGGGGCACTGAAGCTTTCTTT
cdr3_aa: CASSLNSVSGGTEAFF

v_call: TRBV29-1
j_call: TRBJ1-2
clone_size: -
d_call: -
cdr3_nt: TGCAGCGTTAGACAGGTATCCGGCTACACCTTC
cdr3_aa: CSVRQVSGYTF

v_call: TRBV12-5
j_call: TRBJ2-5
clone_size: -
d_call: -
cdr3_nt: TGTGCTAGTGGACCCACGAATGGGGGCCGAGAGACCCAGTACTTC
cdr3_aa: CASGPTNGGRETQYF

v_call: TRBV5-8
j_call: TRBJ1-1
clone_size: -
d_call: -
cdr3_nt: TGTGCCAGCAGCTTCGGTCGGAACAGACCGAACACTGAAGCTTTCTTT
cdr3_aa: CASSFGRNRPNTEAFF